This T cell receptor (beta chain) came from a study of T cell changes during pregnancy in multiple sclerosis. This CDR3 region has 16 residues. Germline V gene sequence: CDR1 MNHNS, CDR2 SASEGT. The V end was cut by 4 bases, the J end by 1 base, with 16 bases between. The data were produced by immunoSEQ multiplex PCR, yet TCRdb's version contains in-frame clones alone and is incomplete. This sample has 40,000 or so clones, with approximately 90% found just once. The sample consisted of CD4+ T cells from peripheral blood mononuclear cells, taken before pregnancy. The TCR was taken from a female donor with multiple sclerosis, enrolled in a pregnancy study. J is TRBJ1-1 and V is TRBV6-1; D might be TRBD1 (5 bases). This CDR3 reads CASSASWTIKNTEAFF. The DNA of the CDR3 is TGTGCCAGCAGTGCTTCTTGGACAATCAAGAACACTGAAGCTTTCTTT.